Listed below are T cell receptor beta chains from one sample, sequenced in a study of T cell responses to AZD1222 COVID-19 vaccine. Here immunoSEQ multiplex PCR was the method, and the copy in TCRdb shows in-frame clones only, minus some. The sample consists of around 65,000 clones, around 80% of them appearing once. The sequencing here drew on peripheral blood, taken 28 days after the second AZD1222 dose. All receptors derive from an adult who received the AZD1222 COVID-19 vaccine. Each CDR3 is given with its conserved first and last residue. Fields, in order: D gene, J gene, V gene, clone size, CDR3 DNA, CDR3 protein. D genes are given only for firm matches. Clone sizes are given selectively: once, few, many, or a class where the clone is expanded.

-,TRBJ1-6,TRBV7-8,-,TGTGCCAGCAGCTTAGAGGGTGGGAGGGGATCCCATAATTCACCCCTCCACTTT,CASSLEGGRGSHNSPLHF
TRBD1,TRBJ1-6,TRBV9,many,TGTGCCAGCAGCCCCCGGGACAGCTATAATTCACCCCTCCACTTT,CASSPRDSYNSPLHF
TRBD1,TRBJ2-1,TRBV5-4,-,TGTGCCAGCACGATACAGGGGAGCTCCTACAATGAGCAGTTCTTC,CASTIQGSSYNEQFF
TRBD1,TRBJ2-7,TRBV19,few,TGTGCCAGTAGTATGTCGTACAGGGGGCAAAACGAGCAGTACTTC,CASSMSYRGQNEQYF
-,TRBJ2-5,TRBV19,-,TGTGCCAGATGGGGGAGGGAGACCCAGTACTTC,CARWGRETQYF
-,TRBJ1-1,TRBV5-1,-,TGCGCCAGCAGCTCCGGGGGGGTGGCTGAAGCTTTCTTT,CASSSGGVAEAFF
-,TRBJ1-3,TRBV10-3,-,TGTGCCATCAGTGAATCAGTAGGCCGTTACTCTGGAAACACCATATATTTT,CAISESVGRYSGNTIYF
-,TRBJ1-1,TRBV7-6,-,TGTGCCAGCAGCTTAGAAACAGCGAACACTGAAGCTTTCTTT,CASSLETANTEAFF
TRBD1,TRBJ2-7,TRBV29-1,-,TGCAGCGCCAGACCGGGACAGGGGTCCTACGAGCAGTACTTC,CSARPGQGSYEQYF
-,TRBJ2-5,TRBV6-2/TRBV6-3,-,TGTGCCAGCAGCGGTTGGAGCTTCCAAGAGACCCAGTACTTC,CASSGWSFQETQYF
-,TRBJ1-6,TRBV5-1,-,TGCGCCAGCAGCTTGGCCGCCGGCTCGGATTCACCCCTCCACTTT,CASSLAAGSDSPLHF
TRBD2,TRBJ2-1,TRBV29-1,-,TGCAGCGTCCATTATAGCGGGAGTGTCTATGAGCAGTTCTTC,CSVHYSGSVYEQFF
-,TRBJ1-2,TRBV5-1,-,TGCGCCAGCAGCTTCGCGGACAGTCACTATGGCTACACCTTC,CASSFADSHYGYTF
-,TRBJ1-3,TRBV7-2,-,TGTGCCAGCAGCTTATCGGGGGGCGAAACTGGAAACACCATATATTTT,CASSLSGGETGNTIYF
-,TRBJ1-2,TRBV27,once,TGTGCCAGCAGTTCCCCCCGGGACAAAGCTAACTATGGCTACACCTTC,CASSSPRDKANYGYTF
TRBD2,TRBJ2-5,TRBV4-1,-,TGCGCCAGCAGTCCGACTAGCGGGAGGGCGGGAGAGACCCAGTACTTC,CASSPTSGRAGETQYF
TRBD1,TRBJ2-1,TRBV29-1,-,TGCAGCGTTGTTAACTCCGACAGGGCCCTTGGCAATGAGCAGTTCTTC,CSVVNSDRALGNEQFF
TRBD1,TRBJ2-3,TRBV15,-,TGTGCCACCAGCCGCTCCCCGGGACAGGGAGCCCCCACAGATACGCAGTATTTT,CATSRSPGQGAPTDTQYF
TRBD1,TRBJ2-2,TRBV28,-,TGTGCCAGCAGTACCCCTGGGACAGGGGGTACCGGGGAGCTGTTTTTT,CASSTPGTGGTGELFF
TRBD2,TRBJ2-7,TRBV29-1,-,TGCAGCGTGGGGACTAGCGGCTTCTCCTACGAGCAGTACTTC,CSVGTSGFSYEQYF
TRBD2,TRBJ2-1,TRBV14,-,TGTGCCAGCAGCCAAGAAGGCAGCGGGAGGTTATATAGCAATGAGCAGTTCTTC,CASSQEGSGRLYSNEQFF
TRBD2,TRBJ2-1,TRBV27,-,TGTGCCAGCAGTCCTTCCTCTAGCGGGAGTAACAATGAGCAGTTCTTC,CASSPSSSGSNNEQFF
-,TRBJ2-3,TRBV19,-,TGTGCCAGTAGTTTCGGGGGCGCAGATACGCAGTATTTT,CASSFGGADTQYF
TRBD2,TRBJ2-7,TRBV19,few,TGTGCCAGTAAGGATGGAGCCAGCGGGAGGTTATCCTACGAGCAGTACTTC,CASKDGASGRLSYEQYF
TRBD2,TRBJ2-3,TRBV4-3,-,TGCGCCAGCAGCCAAGAAGACGGGAGGGCCTCGAGGAATACGCAGTATTTT,CASSQEDGRASRNTQYF
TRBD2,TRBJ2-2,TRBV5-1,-,TGCGCCAGCAGCGGGACTAGCGGGAGCGGGGAGCTGTTTTTT,CASSGTSGSGELFF
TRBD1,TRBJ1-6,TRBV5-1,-,TGCGCCAGCAGCACCAGGACAGGGGGGGAATCACCCCTCCACTTT,CASSTRTGGESPLHF
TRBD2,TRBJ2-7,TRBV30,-,TGTGCCTGGAGCCCCGGACTAGCGGGAGTCCACGAGCAGTACTTC,CAWSPGLAGVHEQYF
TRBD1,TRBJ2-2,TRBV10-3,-,TGTGCCATCAGCGTGGGACAGGGGAACACCGGGGAGCTGTTTTTT,CAISVGQGNTGELFF
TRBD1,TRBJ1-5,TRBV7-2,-,TGTGCCAGCAGCCTAATACAGGGGGCCAATCAGCCCCAGCATTTT,CASSLIQGANQPQHF
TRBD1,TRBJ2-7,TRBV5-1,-,TGCGCCAGCAGCTCCGGGACAGGGATCGAGCAGTACTTC,CASSSGTGIEQYF
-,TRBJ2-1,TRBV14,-,TGTGCCAGCAGCCCCCTCGGGGCATACAATGAGCAGTTCTTC,CASSPLGAYNEQFF
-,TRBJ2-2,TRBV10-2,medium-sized,TGCGCCAGCAGTGAGACAATTGGGGCCACCGGGGAGCTGTTTTTT,CASSETIGATGELFF
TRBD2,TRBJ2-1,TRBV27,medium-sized,TGTGCCAGCAGTTTCGGCGGGACTAACTCCTACAATGAGCAGTTCTTC,CASSFGGTNSYNEQFF
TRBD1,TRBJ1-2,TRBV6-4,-,TGTGCCAGCAGTGGAGGTGACGGCAGGGGGAATGGCTACACCTTC,CASSGGDGRGNGYTF
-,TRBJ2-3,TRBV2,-,TGTGCCAGCCGGAGGCAGAGCACAGATACGCAGTATTTT,CASRRQSTDTQYF
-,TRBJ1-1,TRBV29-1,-,TGCAGCGTCTGGGGTTTGGGCACTGAAGCTTTCTTT,CSVWGLGTEAFF
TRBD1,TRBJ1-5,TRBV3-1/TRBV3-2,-,TGTGCCAGCAGCCTCGGGACAGGGGGGCAGCCCCAGCATTTT,CASSLGTGGQPQHF
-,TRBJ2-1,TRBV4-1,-,TGCGCCAGCAGCCGACCAACCGGGGGCTATGAGCAGTTCTTC,CASSRPTGGYEQFF
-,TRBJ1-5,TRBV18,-,TGTGCCAGCTCACCCGTACAGGGTGAGGTTCAGCCCCAGCATTTT,CASSPVQGEVQPQHF
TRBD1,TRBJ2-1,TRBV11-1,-,TGTGCCAGCAGCTCCGGGACAGCGATAACCAATGAGCAGTTCTTC,CASSSGTAITNEQFF